Listed here is a single T cell receptor beta chain. This sample is drawn from a study of CD8 T cells in ankylosing spondylitis. One entry per CDR3 protein results from TCRdb running MiXCR on the 5' RACE reads. Of hundreds of thousands of distinct CDR3 sequences listed, roughly 25% were seen once; the top ten hold 6.6%. Between the trimmed V and J ends, which lost 5 bases and 7 bases, there was a span of 20 bases. Per the germline V gene, CDR1 is SGHTA and CDR2 is FQGNSA. The CDR3 runs 15 residues. The clonotype was recovered from a male donor with ankylosing spondylitis or in good health (not recorded which). Sequencing was done on a sample of blood, either unsorted or a sorted T cell fraction (not recorded which). The chain has TRBV7-2 and TRBJ1-1; the D gene is possibly TRBD1 (5 bases). The CDR3 sequence: CASSPGWGVHNEAFF. In nucleotides, the CDR3 is TGTGCCAGCAGCCCCGGGTGGGGGGTACATAATGAAGCTTTCTTT. Complete variable domain (other parts from reference TRBV7-2 and TRBJ1-1): GAGVSQSPSNKVTEKGKDVELRCDPISGHTALYWYRQSLGQGLEFLIYFQGNSAPDKSGLPSDRFSAERTGGSVSTLTIQRTQQEDSAVYLCASSPGWGVHNEAFFGQGTRLTVV.